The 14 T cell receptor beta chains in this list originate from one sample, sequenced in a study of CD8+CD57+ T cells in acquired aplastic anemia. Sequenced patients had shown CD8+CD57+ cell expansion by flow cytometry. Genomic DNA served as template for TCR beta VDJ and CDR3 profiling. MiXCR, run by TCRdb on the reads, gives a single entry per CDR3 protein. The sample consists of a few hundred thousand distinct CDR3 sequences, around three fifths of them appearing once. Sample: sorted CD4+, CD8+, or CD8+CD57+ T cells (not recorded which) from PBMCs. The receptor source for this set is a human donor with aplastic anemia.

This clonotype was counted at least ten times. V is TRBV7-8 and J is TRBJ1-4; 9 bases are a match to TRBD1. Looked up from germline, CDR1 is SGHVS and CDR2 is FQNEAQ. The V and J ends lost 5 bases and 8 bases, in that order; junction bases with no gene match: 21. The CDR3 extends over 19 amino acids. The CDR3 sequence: CASSPDPTGGLGGGEKLFF. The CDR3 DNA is TGTGCCAGCAGCCCTGATCCGACAGGGGGACTCGGAGGCGGGGAAAAACTGTTTTTT. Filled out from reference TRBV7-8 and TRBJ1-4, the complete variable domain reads GAGVSQSPRYKVAKRGQDVALRCDPISGHVSLFWYQQALGQGPEFLTYFQNEAQLDKSGLPSDRFFAERPEGSVSTLKIQRTQQEDSAVYLCASSPDPTGGLGGGEKLFFGSGTQLSVL.

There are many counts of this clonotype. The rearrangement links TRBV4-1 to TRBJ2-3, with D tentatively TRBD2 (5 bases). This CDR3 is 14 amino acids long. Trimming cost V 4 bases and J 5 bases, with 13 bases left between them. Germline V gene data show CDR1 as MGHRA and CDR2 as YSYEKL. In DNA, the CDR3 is TGCGCCAGCAGCCTGGGGAGTGAAGAAGATACGCAGTATTTT. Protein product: CASSLGSEEDTQYF.

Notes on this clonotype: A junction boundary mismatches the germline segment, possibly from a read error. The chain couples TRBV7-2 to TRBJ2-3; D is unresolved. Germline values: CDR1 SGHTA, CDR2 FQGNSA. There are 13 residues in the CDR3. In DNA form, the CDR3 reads TGTGCCAGCAGCGTAAAACAGAGAGATACGCGGTATTTT. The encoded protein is CASSVKQRDTRYF.

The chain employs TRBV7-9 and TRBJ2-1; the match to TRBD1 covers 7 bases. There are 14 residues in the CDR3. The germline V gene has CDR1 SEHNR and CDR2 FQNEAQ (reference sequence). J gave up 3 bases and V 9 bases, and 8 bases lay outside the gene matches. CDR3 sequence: CASQQGTDYNEQFF. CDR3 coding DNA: TGTGCCAGTCAACAGGGGACAGACTACAATGAGCAGTTCTTC.

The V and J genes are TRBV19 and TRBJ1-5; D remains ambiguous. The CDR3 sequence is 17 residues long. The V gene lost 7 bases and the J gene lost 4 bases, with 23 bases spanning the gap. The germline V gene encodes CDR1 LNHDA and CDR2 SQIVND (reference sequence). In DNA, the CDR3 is TGTGCCAGTAAGAGGGAGGGCCCAGTCACTACTAATCAGCCCCAGCATTTT. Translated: CASKREGPVTTNQPQHF.

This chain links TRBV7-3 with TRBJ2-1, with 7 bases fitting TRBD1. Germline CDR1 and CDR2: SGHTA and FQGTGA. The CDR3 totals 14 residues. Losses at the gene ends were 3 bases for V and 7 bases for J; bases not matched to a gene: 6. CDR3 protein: CASSLGQWANEQFF. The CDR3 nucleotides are TGTGCCAGCAGCTTGGGACAGTGGGCAAATGAGCAGTTCTTC.

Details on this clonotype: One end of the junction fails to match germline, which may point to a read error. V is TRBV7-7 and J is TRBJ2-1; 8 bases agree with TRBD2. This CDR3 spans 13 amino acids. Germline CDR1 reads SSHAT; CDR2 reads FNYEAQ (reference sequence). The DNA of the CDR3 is TGTGCTAGCAGCCCCTCGGGGGGGGGCCAGCAGTTCTTC. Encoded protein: CASSPSGGGQQFF.

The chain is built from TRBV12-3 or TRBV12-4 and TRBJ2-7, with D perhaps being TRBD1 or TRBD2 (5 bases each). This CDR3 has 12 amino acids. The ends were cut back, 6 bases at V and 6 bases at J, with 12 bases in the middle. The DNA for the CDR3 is TGTGCCAGCAGGGGAGACAGCACCGAGCAGTACTTC. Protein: CASRGDSTEQYF.

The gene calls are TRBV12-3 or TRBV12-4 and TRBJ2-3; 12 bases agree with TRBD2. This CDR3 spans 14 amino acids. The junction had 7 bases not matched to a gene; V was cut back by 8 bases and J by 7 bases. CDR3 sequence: CASLLAGGLNTQYF. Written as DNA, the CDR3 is TGTGCCAGCCTACTAGCGGGGGGTCTTAATACGCAGTATTTT.

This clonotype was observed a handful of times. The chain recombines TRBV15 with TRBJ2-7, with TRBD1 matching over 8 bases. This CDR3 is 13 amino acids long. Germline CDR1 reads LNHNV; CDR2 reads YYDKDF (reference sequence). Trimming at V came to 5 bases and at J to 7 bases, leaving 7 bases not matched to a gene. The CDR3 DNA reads TGTGCCACCAGCTCCCCAGGGGGCCTTGAGCAGTACTTC. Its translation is CATSSPGGLEQYF.

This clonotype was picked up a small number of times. In DNA form, the CDR3 reads TGTGCCACCAGCAGAGCCGGGACAGTCGTGTACGAGCAGTACTTC. Translation: CATSRAGTVVYEQYF. The chain is built from TRBV15 and TRBJ2-7, with 7 bases aligning to TRBD1. Germline CDR1 reads LNHNV; CDR2 reads YYDKDF (reference sequence). The V segment lost 1 base and the J segment 4 bases; nucleotides outside the gene matches: 7. The CDR3 extends over 15 amino acids. The full variable domain, its missing parts supplied by reference TRBV15 and TRBJ2-7, is DAMVIQNPRYQVTQFGKPVTLSCSQTLNHNVMYWYQQKSSQAPKLLFHYYDKDFNNEADTPDNFQSRRPNTSFCFLDIRSPGLGDTAMYLCATSRAGTVVYEQYFGPGTRLTVT.

As DNA, the CDR3 is TGTGCCAGCACAAGGGGGGTGAATGAGCAGTATTTT. Protein: CASTRGVNEQYF. The V gene is TRBV2, the J gene TRBJ2-3, with D possibly called TRBD1 or TRBD2 (6 bases each). The V and J ends lost 7 bases and 11 bases respectively, with 16 bases between them. The length of the CDR3 is 12 residues. Germline loops: CDR1 SNHLY, CDR2 FYNNEI.

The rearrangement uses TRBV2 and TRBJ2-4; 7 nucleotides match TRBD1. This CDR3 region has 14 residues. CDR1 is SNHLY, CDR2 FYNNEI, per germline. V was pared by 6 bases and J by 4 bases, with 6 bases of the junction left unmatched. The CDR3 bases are TGTGCCAGCAGCCCAGACAGGGCAAAAAACATTCAGTACTTC. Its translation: CASSPDRAKNIQYF.

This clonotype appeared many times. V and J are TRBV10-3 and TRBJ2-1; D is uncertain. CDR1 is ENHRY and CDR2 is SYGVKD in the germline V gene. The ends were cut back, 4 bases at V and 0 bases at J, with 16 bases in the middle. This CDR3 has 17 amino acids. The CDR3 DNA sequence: TGTGCCATCAGTGGTCGTGGTAGCAGGAGCTCCTACAATGAGCAGTTCTTC. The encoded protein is CAISGRGSRSSYNEQFF.